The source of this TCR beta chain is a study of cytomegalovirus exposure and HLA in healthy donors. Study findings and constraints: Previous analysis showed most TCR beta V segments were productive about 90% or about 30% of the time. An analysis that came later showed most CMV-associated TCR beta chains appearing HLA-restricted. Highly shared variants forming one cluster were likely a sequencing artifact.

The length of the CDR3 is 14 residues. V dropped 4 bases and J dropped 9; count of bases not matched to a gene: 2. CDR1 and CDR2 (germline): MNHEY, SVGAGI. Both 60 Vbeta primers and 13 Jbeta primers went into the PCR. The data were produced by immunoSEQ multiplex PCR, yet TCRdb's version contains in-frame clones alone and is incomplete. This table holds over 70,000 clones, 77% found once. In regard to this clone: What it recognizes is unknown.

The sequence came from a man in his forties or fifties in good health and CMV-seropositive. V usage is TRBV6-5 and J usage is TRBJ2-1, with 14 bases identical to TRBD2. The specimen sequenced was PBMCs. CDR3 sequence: CASSSTSGRGEQFF. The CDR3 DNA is TGTGCCAGCAGTTCGACTAGCGGGAGGGGTGAGCAGTTCTTC.